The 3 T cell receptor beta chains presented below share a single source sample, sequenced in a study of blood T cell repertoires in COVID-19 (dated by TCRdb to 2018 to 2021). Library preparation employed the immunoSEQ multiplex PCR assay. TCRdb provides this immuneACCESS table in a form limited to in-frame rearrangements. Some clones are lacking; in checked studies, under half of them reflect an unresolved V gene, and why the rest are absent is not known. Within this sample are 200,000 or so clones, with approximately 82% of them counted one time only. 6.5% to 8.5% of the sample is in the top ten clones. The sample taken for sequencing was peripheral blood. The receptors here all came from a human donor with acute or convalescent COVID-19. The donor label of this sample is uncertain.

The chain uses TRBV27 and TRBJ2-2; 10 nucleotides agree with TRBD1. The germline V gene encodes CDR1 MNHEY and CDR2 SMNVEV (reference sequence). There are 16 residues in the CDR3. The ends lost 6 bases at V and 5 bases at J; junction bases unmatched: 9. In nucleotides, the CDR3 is TGTGCCAGCAGCAAATCGACAGGGGGCGGAACCGGGGAGCTGTTTTTT. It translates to CASSKSTGGGTGELFF.

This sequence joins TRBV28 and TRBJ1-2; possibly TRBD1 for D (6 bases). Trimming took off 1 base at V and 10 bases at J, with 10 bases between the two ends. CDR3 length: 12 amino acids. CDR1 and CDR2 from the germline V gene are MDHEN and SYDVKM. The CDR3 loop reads CASSLSSGAYTF. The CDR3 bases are TGTGCCAGCAGTTTATCATCAGGGGCCTACACCTTC.

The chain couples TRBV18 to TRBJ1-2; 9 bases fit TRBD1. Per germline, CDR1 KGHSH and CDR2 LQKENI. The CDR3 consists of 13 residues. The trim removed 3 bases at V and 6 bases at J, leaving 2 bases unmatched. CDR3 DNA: TGTGCCAGCTCACCCGGGACAGGGAATGGCTACACCTTC. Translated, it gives CASSPGTGNGYTF. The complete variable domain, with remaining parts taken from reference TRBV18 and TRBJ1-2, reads NAGVMQNPRHLVRRRGQEARLRCSPMKGHSHVYWYRQLPEEGLKFMVYLQKENIIDESGMPKERFSAEFPKEGPSILRIQQVVRGDSAAYFCASSPGTGNGYTFGSGTRLTVV.